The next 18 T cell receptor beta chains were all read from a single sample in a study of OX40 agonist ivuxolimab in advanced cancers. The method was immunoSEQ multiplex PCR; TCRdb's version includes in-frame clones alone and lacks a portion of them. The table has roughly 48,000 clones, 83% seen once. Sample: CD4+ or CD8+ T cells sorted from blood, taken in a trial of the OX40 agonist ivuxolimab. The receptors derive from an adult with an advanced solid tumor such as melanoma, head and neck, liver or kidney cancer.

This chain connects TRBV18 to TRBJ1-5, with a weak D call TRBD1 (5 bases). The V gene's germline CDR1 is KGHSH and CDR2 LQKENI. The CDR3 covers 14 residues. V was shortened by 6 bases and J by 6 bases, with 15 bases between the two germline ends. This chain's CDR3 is CASSKGRGSQPQHF. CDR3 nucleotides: TGTGCCAGCTCGAAGGGACGGGGGTCTCAGCCCCAGCATTTT.

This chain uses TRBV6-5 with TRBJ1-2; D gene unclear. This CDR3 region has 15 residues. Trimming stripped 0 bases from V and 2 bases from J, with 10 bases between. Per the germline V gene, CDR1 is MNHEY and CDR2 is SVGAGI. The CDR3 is CASSYSGSSNYGYTF. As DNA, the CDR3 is TGTGCCAGCAGTTACTCGGGGTCTTCAAACTATGGCTACACCTTC.

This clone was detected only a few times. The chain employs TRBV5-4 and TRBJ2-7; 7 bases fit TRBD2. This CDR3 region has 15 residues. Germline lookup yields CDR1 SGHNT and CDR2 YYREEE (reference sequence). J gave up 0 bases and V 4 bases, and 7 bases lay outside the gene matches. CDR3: CASSPWGGRSYEQYF. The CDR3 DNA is TGTGCCAGCAGCCCGTGGGGGGGTCGCTCCTACGAGCAGTACTTC.

CDR3 protein: CASSYSSGTYEQYF. In nucleotides, the CDR3 is TGTGCCAGCAGTTACTCGAGCGGCACCTACGAGCAGTACTTC. The chain couples TRBV6-5 to TRBJ2-7; TRBD2 might be the D (5 bases). This CDR3 has 14 amino acids. Germline lookup yields CDR1 MNHEY and CDR2 SVGAGI. V dropped 0 bases and J dropped 2 bases, with 8 bases sitting between them.

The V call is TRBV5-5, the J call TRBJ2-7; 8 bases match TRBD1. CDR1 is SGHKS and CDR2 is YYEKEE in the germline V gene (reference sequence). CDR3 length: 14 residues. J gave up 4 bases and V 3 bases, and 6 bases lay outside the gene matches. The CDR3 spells CASSSGQALYEQYF. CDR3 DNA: TGTGCCAGCAGCTCGGGACAGGCTTTGTACGAGCAGTACTTC. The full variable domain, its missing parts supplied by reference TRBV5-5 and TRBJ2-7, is DAGVTQSPTHLIKTRGQQVTLRCSPISGHKSVSWYQQVLGQGPQFIFQYYEKEERGRGNFPDRFSARQFPNYSSELNVNALLLGDSALYLCASSSGQALYEQYFGPGTRLTVT.

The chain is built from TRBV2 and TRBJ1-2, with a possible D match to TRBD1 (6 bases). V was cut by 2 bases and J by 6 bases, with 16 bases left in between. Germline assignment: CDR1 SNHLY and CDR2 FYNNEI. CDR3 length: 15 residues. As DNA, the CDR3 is TGTGCCAGCAGTGAAACCCCGGACAGTCGGAATGGCTACACCTTC. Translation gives CASSETPDSRNGYTF.

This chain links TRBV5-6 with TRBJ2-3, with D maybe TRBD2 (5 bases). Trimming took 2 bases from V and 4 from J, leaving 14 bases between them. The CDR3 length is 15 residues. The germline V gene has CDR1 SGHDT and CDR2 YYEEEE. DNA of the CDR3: TGTGCCAGCAGCTTTAAATCCCGGGGTCCAGATACGCAGTATTTT. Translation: CASSFKSRGPDTQYF. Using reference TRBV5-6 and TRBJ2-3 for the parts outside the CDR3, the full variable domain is DAGVTQSPTHLIKTRGQQVTLRCSPKSGHDTVSWYQQALGQGPQFIFQYYEEEERQRGNFPDRFSGHQFPNYSSELNVNALLLGDSALYLCASSFKSRGPDTQYFGPGTRLTVL.

Written as DNA, the CDR3 is TGTGCCAGCAGCTTCCTAGCGGGGGGGCGGGCGACCCAGTACTTC. It codes for CASSFLAGGRATQYF. The gene calls are TRBV7-9 and TRBJ2-5; 12 nucleotides agree with TRBD2. From germline, CDR1 is SEHNR and CDR2 FQNEAQ (reference sequence). The CDR3 covers 15 residues. V shed 3 bases and J 7 bases; nucleotides not matched to a gene: 6.

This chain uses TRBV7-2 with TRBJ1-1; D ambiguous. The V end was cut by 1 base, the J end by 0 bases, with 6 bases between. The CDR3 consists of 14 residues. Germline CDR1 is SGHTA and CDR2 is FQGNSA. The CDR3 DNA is TGTGCCAGCAGCTTAGGACATTTGAACACTGAAGCTTTCTTT. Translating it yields CASSLGHLNTEAFF.

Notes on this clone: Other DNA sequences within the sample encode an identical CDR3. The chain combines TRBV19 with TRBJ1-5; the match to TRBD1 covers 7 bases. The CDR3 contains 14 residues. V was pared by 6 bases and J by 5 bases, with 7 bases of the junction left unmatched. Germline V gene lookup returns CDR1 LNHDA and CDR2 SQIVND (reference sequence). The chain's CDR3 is CASSKGTDYQPQHF. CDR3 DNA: TGTGCCAGTAGCAAAGGGACAGACTATCAGCCCCAGCATTTT. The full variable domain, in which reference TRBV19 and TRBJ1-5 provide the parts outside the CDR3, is DGGITQSPKYLFRKEGQNVTLSCEQNLNHDAMYWYRQDPGQGLRLIYYSQIVNDFQKGDIAEGYSVSREKKESFPLTVTSAQKNPTAFYLCASSKGTDYQPQHFGDGTRLSIL.

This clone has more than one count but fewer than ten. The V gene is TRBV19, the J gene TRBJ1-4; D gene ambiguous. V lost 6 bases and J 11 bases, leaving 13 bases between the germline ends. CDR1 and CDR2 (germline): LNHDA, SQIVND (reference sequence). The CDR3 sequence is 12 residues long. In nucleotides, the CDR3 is TGTGCCAGTAGGGACCATGAGAGGAAACTGTTTTTT. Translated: CASRDHERKLFF.

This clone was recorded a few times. The CDR3, as DNA: TGTGCCAGCCGACCTAAAGAAAGAATCGCGATGAACACTGAAGCTTTCTTT. It is translated as CASRPKERIAMNTEAFF. The chain carries TRBV7-9 and TRBJ1-1; D ambiguous. The ends were cut back, 8 bases at V and 0 bases at J, with 22 bases in the middle. The CDR3 extends over 17 amino acids. Germline V gene sequence: CDR1 SEHNR, CDR2 FQNEAQ (reference sequence).

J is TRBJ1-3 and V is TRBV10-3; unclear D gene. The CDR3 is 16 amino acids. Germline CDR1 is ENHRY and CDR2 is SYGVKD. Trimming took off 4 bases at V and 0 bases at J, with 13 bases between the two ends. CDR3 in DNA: TGTGCCATCAGTGGGGCGAGCCTACGCTCTGGAAACACCATATATTTT. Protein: CAISGASLRSGNTIYF.

CDR3: CASSYAVRKTYGYTF. In DNA form, the CDR3 reads TGCGCCAGCTCGTACGCGGTTCGAAAGACCTATGGCTACACCTTC. The chain links TRBV5-1 to TRBJ1-2, with D unresolved. V lost 7 bases, J lost 4 bases, and 20 bases lay in between. CDR1 is SGHRS and CDR2 is YFSETQ in the germline V gene. CDR3 length: 15 residues. The full variable domain, completed using reference TRBV5-1 and TRBJ1-2, is KAGVTQTPRYLIKTRGQQVTLSCSPISGHRSVSWYQQTPGQGLQFLFEYFSETQRNKGNFPGRFSGRQFSNSRSEMNVSTLELGDSALYLCASSYAVRKTYGYTFGSGTRLTVV.

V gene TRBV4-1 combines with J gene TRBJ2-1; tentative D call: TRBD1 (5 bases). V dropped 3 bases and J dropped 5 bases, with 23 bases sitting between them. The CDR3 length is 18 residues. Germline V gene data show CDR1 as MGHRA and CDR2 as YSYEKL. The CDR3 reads CASSQGPLLGRRDNEQFF. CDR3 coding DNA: TGCGCCAGCAGCCAGGGTCCTTTGTTGGGGCGAAGAGACAATGAGCAGTTCTTC.

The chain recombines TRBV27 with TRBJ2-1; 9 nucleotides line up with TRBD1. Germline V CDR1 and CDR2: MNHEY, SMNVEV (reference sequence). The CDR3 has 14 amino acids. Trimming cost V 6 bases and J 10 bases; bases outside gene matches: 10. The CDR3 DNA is TGTGCCAGCAGAGAGGACAGGGGAAGAGAGGAGCAGTTCTTC. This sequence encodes CASREDRGREEQFF.

The CDR3 here is CASTPQQSSNQPQHF. DNA of the CDR3: TGTGCCAGTACCCCACAGCAGAGTAGCAATCAGCCCCAGCATTTT. The chain links TRBV19 to TRBJ1-5; D is ambiguous. V lost 7 bases and J lost 0, with 13 bases in between. CDR1 is LNHDA, CDR2 SQIVND, per germline (reference sequence). The CDR3 loop spans 15 amino acids.

The CDR3: CAWSATAYEQYF. CDR3 nucleotides: TGTGCCTGGAGTGCCACGGCCTACGAGCAGTACTTC. The chain joins TRBV30 to TRBJ2-5; D remains ambiguous. The DNA matches TRBJ2-7 better at its end, which makes the J call doubtful. Germline V gene data show CDR1 as GTSNPN and CDR2 as SVGIG (reference sequence). CDR3 length equals 12 residues.